One sample yielded the 21 T cell receptor beta chains listed below, sequenced in a study of vaccination and CD4 T cells after COVID-19. TCRdb reprocessed the PCR reads with MiXCR, giving one entry per CDR3 protein. This sample has approximately 19,000 distinct CDR3 sequences; about 62% occur once, and the top ten carry approximately 1%. The sequencing here drew on CD4+ T cells from blood, taken before SARS-CoV-2 vaccination. These receptors were collected from a human donor who had recovered from COVID-19.

The genes are TRBV7-2 and TRBJ1-5, with no clear D. This CDR3 is built from 14 residues. Germline V lookup: CDR1 SGHTA, CDR2 FQGNSA. Trimming stripped 2 bases from V and 9 bases from J, with 14 bases between. This CDR3 reads CASSLRAVGGPQHF. The CDR3 bases are TGTGCCAGCAGCTTAAGGGCCGTAGGTGGGCCCCAGCATTTT.

The genes are TRBV28 and TRBJ2-7; TRBD1 agrees at 7 bases. Germline V gene lookup returns CDR1 MDHEN and CDR2 SYDVKM. There are 14 residues in the CDR3. V dropped 9 bases and J dropped 2; count of bases not matched to a gene: 10. For the CDR3, the DNA is TGTGCCAGTCGTTCCGGACAGGCCACCTACGAGCAGTACTTC. It specifies CASRSGQATYEQYF.

The chain has TRBV29-1 and TRBJ1-1; D not certain. The germline gives CDR1 SQVTM, CDR2 ANQGSEA. This CDR3 comprises 11 residues. Trimming took 7 bases from V and 3 from J, leaving 9 bases between them. The DNA of the CDR3 is TGCAGCGGTGGGAGGGACACTGAAGCTTTCTTT. Its translation: CSGGRDTEAFF. Complete variable domain (other parts from reference TRBV29-1 and TRBJ1-1): SAVISQKPSRDICQRGTSLTIQCQVDSQVTMMFWYRQQPGQSLTLIATANQGSEATYESGFVIDKFPISRPNLTFSTLTVSNMSPEDSSIYLCSGGRDTEAFFGQGTRLTVV.

This clonotype was observed a few times. This CDR3 is CASSYVVGLTDTQYF. The DNA of the CDR3 is TGTGCCAGCAGTTACGTGGTGGGGCTCACAGATACGCAGTATTTT. This chain connects TRBV27 to TRBJ2-3, with a weak D call TRBD1 (5 bases). This CDR3 is 15 amino acids long. Germline V gene lookup returns CDR1 MNHEY and CDR2 SMNVEV (reference sequence). The germline V and J ends were trimmed by 4 bases and 2 bases, with 13 bases remaining between them.

V is TRBV30 and J is TRBJ2-5, with TRBD2 identical over 11 bases. Germline CDR1 and CDR2: GTSNPN and SVGIG (reference sequence). With V trimmed by 3 bases and J by 2 bases, 2 bases remained unmatched. The CDR3 runs 14 residues. CDR3 region: CAWRPSGGQETQYF. The CDR3 region has the DNA TGTGCCTGGAGACCTAGCGGGGGGCAAGAGACCCAGTACTTC.

As DNA, the CDR3 is TGTGCCAGCAGTCTGAGACTAGCGAGAACCACAGATACGCAGTATTTT. Residues: CASSLRLARTTDTQYF. The genes are TRBV12-3 or TRBV12-4 and TRBJ2-3, with 8 bases matching TRBD2. The length of the CDR3 is 16 residues. The V and J ends lost 5 bases and 2 bases, in that order; junction bases with no gene match: 9.

This CDR3 is CSASGSREQYF. Here the CDR3 DNA reads TGCAGTGCTAGCGGGAGCAGGGAGCAGTACTTC. The chain carries TRBV20-1 and TRBJ2-7, with D perhaps matching TRBD2 (6 bases). In germline, CDR1 is DFQATT, CDR2 SNEGSKA (reference sequence). The CDR3 is 11 residues long. Trimming took off 3 bases at V and 7 bases at J, with 10 bases between the two ends.

The rearrangement joins TRBV29-1 to TRBJ2-5; the match to TRBD1 covers 9 bases. There are 14 residues in the CDR3. Germline assignment: CDR1 SQVTM and CDR2 ANQGSEA. The V segment lost 4 bases and the J segment 4 bases; nucleotides outside the gene matches: 7. Here the CDR3 DNA reads TGCAGCGTTGGCCAAGGGACAGGGAGAGAGACCCAGTACTTC. Its protein product is CSVGQGTGRETQYF.

The chain uses TRBV15 and TRBJ2-7; a weak D match, TRBD1 (6 bases). This CDR3 has 13 residues. The V gene lost 0 bases and the J gene lost 4 bases, with 7 bases spanning the gap. Germline V CDR1 and CDR2: LNHNV, YYDKDF (reference sequence). The CDR3 here is CATSRDQGYEQYF. Here the CDR3 DNA reads TGTGCCACCAGCAGAGACCAGGGGTACGAGCAGTACTTC.

About this clonotype: The junction differs from germline at one of its ends, possibly a read error. The gene calls are TRBV24-1 and TRBJ2-1; D is unresolved. The CDR3 is made up of 12 amino acids. CDR1 is KGHDR and CDR2 is SFDVKD in the germline V gene. The CDR3 region has the DNA TGTGCCACCAGCGAGACCTTCAATGCGCAGTTCTTC. Encoded protein: CATSETFNAQFF.

CDR3: CASSKDSFGYTF. The CDR3 DNA follows: TGTGCCAGTAGCAAGGACAGTTTTGGCTACACCTTC. The chain couples TRBV19 to TRBJ1-2, with D tentatively TRBD1 (6 bases). The V end was cut by 6 bases, the J end by 7 bases, with 12 bases between. Germline CDR1 LNHDA, CDR2 SQIVND (reference sequence). This CDR3 is built from 12 residues.

There are a few counts of this clonotype. V and J are TRBV28 and TRBJ1-2; D unclear. Germline CDR1 is MDHEN and CDR2 is SYDVKM. V lost 2 bases and J lost 8, with 12 bases in between. The CDR3 has 13 residues. CDR3 residues: CASSLRDSYGYTF. The CDR3, as DNA: TGTGCCAGCAGTTTAAGGGATTCTTACGGCTACACCTTC.

This clonotype has just a few counts. The chain's CDR3 is CATSDPGPNTDTQYF. CDR3 bases: TGTGCCACCAGTGACCCGGGACCTAACACAGATACGCAGTATTTT. The chain joins TRBV24-1 to TRBJ2-3, with D possibly being TRBD1 or TRBD2 (5 bases each). The CDR3 has 15 amino acids. In germline, CDR1 is KGHDR, CDR2 SFDVKD. Deletions cut 4 bases from V and 2 bases from J, with 12 bases between.

This clonotype came up a few times. The rearrangement uses TRBV19 and TRBJ1-5, with D possibly being TRBD1 (6 bases). The length of the CDR3 is 14 residues. Deletions cut 10 bases from V and 5 bases from J, with 18 bases between. Germline loops: CDR1 LNHDA, CDR2 SQIVND (reference sequence). CDR3 region: CATRVRDIYQPQHF. In DNA, the CDR3 is TGTGCCACGAGAGTCCGGGACATTTATCAGCCCCAGCATTTT.

This chain connects TRBV6-1 to TRBJ2-7; D ambiguous. Trimming stripped 7 bases from V and 7 bases from J, with 23 bases between. The germline gives CDR1 MNHNS, CDR2 SASEGT. The CDR3 covers 15 residues. CDR3 protein: CASNPSLGILGEQYF. The DNA for the CDR3 is TGTGCCAGCAACCCGAGCTTGGGAATCTTAGGGGAGCAGTACTTC.

This clonotype was counted between two and nine times. J is TRBJ1-1 and V is TRBV29-1; TRBD1 matches at 7 bases. The CDR3 runs to 15 residues. Germline V lookup: CDR1 SQVTM, CDR2 ANQGSEA. J gave up 3 bases and V 5 bases, and 12 bases lay outside the gene matches. The CDR3 loop is CSVYGTADIHTEAFF. In DNA, the CDR3 is TGCAGCGTTTACGGGACAGCAGATATTCACACTGAAGCTTTCTTT.

This clonotype was seen a single time. The chain recombines TRBV7-9 with TRBJ1-3; D is possibly TRBD1 (5 bases). The CDR3 has 14 residues. The ends were cut back, 5 bases at V and 2 bases at J, with 10 bases in the middle. The germline V gene encodes CDR1 SEHNR and CDR2 FQNEAQ (reference sequence). In DNA, the CDR3 is TGTGCCAGCAGCCCACAGGTTACTGGAAACACCATATATTTT. Translated: CASSPQVTGNTIYF. The complete variable domain, with remaining parts taken from reference TRBV7-9 and TRBJ1-3, reads DTGVSQNPRHKITKRGQNVTFRCDPISEHNRLYWYRQTLGQGPEFLTYFQNEAQLEKSRLLSDRFSAERPKGSFSTLEIQRTEQGDSAMYLCASSPQVTGNTIYFGEGSWLTVV.

The J gene is TRBJ2-1, the V gene TRBV6-1; 14 nucleotides align to TRBD2. Germline V CDR1 and CDR2: MNHNS, SASEGT. Trimming took 6 bases from V and 8 from J; bases not matched to a gene: 12. The CDR3 runs 17 residues. The CDR3 reads CASSRPGTSGRVHEQFF. CDR3 nucleotide sequence: TGTGCCAGCAGCCGTCCCGGGACTAGCGGGAGAGTCCATGAGCAGTTCTTC.

The rearrangement uses TRBV20-1 and TRBJ1-5; 10 positions match TRBD1. The CDR3 has 19 amino acids. J was trimmed by 1 base and V by 0 bases; bases with no gene match: 12. Germline-derived CDR1 and CDR2 are DFQATT and SNEGSKA (reference sequence). The CDR3: CSARDPRDRGESSNQPQHF. As DNA, the CDR3 is TGCAGTGCTAGAGACCCCCGGGACAGGGGCGAGTCGAGCAATCAGCCCCAGCATTTT.

The rearrangement joins TRBV4-1 to TRBJ2-7; D unresolved. The CDR3 consists of 14 residues. Germline lookup yields CDR1 MGHRA and CDR2 YSYEKL. V gave up 1 base and J gave up 1 base, with 8 bases separating them. The CDR3 is CASSQAEQSYEQYF. For the CDR3, the DNA is TGCGCCAGCAGCCAAGCCGAGCAGTCCTACGAGCAGTACTTC.

V usage is TRBV29-1 and J usage is TRBJ2-3; 15 bases line up with TRBD2. The CDR3 has 14 amino acids. In germline, CDR1 is SQVTM, CDR2 ANQGSEA. The ends lost 4 bases at V and 4 bases at J; junction bases unmatched: 0. The CDR3 nucleotides read TGCAGCGTTGGGACTAGCGGGAGGGCAGATACGCAGTATTTT. Its protein product is CSVGTSGRADTQYF.